Below, 22 T cell receptor beta chains from the same sample are listed, as sequenced in a study of Graves' ophthalmopathy and Graves' hyperthyroidism (dated by TCRdb to about 2018). The run used an Illumina HiSeq 2000. For repertoire sequencing, the TCR beta CDR3 regions were amplified from RNA transcripts. The first round of RT-PCR was done with HTBI primers and the Qiagen OneStep RT-PCR kit, and was followed by a second round of multiplex PCR, then size selection and purification. The raw public reads went through TCRdb reprocessing: fastp at Q25, MiXCR clone calling, in-frame beta chains kept. A single entry per CDR3 protein holds the most common genes and DNA from its merged rows. The sample includes fewer than 400,000 distinct CDR3 sequences, with around 18% observed a single time. The ten top clones hold roughly 1.5% of the sample. The sequenced sample consisted of peripheral blood. These receptors all stem from a woman between 18 and 30 years old with Graves' ophthalmopathy. Donor details come from another sample of the same person, matched by shared clones.

Ten or more counts support this clonotype. This chain uses TRBV7-2 with TRBJ2-5; 10 bases are a match to TRBD2. Germline V gives CDR1 SGHTA, CDR2 FQGNSA. The V segment lost 2 bases and the J segment 5 bases; nucleotides outside the gene matches: 5. The CDR3 totals 15 residues. CDR3 coding DNA: TGTGCCAGCAGCTTAAGGGGAGCGGGAGGGGAGACCCAGTACTTC. As protein: CASSLRGAGGETQYF. The whole variable domain, remainder taken from reference TRBV7-2 and TRBJ2-5, is GAGVSQSPSNKVTEKGKDVELRCDPISGHTALYWYRQSLGQGLEFLIYFQGNSAPDKSGLPSDRFSAERTGGSVSTLTIQRTQQEDSAVYLCASSLRGAGGETQYFGPGTRLLVL.

This clonotype was observed many times. This chain links TRBV20-1 with TRBJ2-7; 9 nucleotides agree with TRBD2. CDR3 length equals 17 residues. Germline CDR1 is DFQATT and CDR2 is SNEGSKA (reference sequence). V was pared by 0 bases and J by 4 bases, with 13 bases of the junction left unmatched. The CDR3: CSARDPRFGSGSYEQYF. The CDR3, as DNA: TGCAGTGCTAGAGATCCCCGTTTTGGTAGCGGGAGTTACGAGCAGTACTTC.

This clonotype was counted between two and nine times. The CDR3 nucleotides read TGTGCCAGCAGTTTATCCGGGGTAATGCCTGAAGCTTTCTTT. It encodes CASSLSGVMPEAFF. The rearrangement links TRBV27 to TRBJ1-1; unclear D gene. There are 14 residues in the CDR3. The V end lost 0 bases, the J end lost 6 bases, and 11 bases lay between the germline ends. Germline CDR1 MNHEY, CDR2 SMNVEV (reference sequence).

The table lists this clonotype with many counts. The chain is built from TRBV5-1 and TRBJ2-2; maybe TRBD1 (6 bases). CDR3 length: 15 residues. CDR1 is SGHRS and CDR2 is YFSETQ in the germline V gene. Trimming removed 0 bases from V and 3 bases from J, with 9 bases in between. In DNA, the CDR3 is TGCGCCAGCAGCTTGGATCAGGGGTACACCGGGGAGCTGTTTTTT. Protein sequence: CASSLDQGYTGELFF.

This clonotype was counted only a few times. The chain links TRBV6-2 or TRBV6-3 to TRBJ1-2; no reliable D call. From germline, CDR1 is MNHEY and CDR2 SVGEGT. Trimming took 2 bases from V and 8 from J, leaving 12 bases between them. This CDR3 region has 13 residues. CDR3 amino acids: CASSYNFEEGYTF. CDR3 in DNA: TGTGCCAGCAGTTACAACTTTGAGGAGGGCTACACCTTC.

The table lists this clonotype with many counts. The chain combines TRBV7-8 with TRBJ2-7, with TRBD1 matching over 8 bases. The CDR3 contains 15 residues. V trimming: 3 bases; J trimming: 4 bases; junction bases outside the gene matches: 8. Germline V gives CDR1 SGHVS, CDR2 FQNEAQ. The DNA for the CDR3 is TGTGCCAGCAGCTTTACCGGGACAGGACTTTACGAGCAGTACTTC. Amino acid sequence: CASSFTGTGLYEQYF.

This chain connects TRBV6-1 to TRBJ1-1; a weak D match, TRBD1 (6 bases). The V gene's germline CDR1 is MNHNS and CDR2 SASEGT. The CDR3 sequence is 15 residues long. V lost 6 bases to trimming and J lost 4 bases, with 18 bases between them. CDR3 amino acids: CASRGLSQGSTEAFF. DNA of the CDR3: TGTGCCAGCAGAGGGCTCTCCCAGGGGAGCACTGAAGCTTTCTTT.

The sample holds many counts of this clonotype. This chain uses TRBV12-3 or TRBV12-4 with TRBJ2-5; D possibly uses TRBD1 or TRBD2 (6 bases each). CDR3 length: 14 amino acids. V lost 4 bases to trimming and J lost 5 bases, with 14 bases between them. Here the CDR3 reads CASSSVGGRETQYF. CDR3 in DNA: TGTGCCAGCAGTTCCGTCGGGGGCCGGGAGACCCAGTACTTC.

This chain uses TRBV30 with TRBJ2-2; possible D gene TRBD1, 5 bases. There are 14 residues in the CDR3. The germline V and J ends were trimmed by 6 bases and 3 bases, with 14 bases remaining between them. CDR1 and CDR2 from the germline V gene are GTSNPN and SVGIG (reference sequence). The chain's CDR3 is CACSWGVYTGELFF. CDR3 sequence (DNA): TGTGCCTGTTCGTGGGGCGTATACACCGGGGAGCTGTTTTTT.

This clonotype was observed many times. The chain is built from TRBV29-1 and TRBJ2-2; D is unresolved. The germline V and J ends were trimmed by 4 bases and 2 bases, with 11 bases remaining between them. The CDR3 runs to 14 residues. From germline, CDR1 is SQVTM and CDR2 ANQGSEA. In DNA, the CDR3 is TGCAGCGTTGGACCCAAGTCTAACACCGGGGAGCTGTTTTTT. Protein product: CSVGPKSNTGELFF.

This clonotype was recorded at least ten times. The chain recombines TRBV11-2 with TRBJ2-2; perhaps TRBD1 as D (5 bases). CDR3 length: 18 amino acids. From germline, CDR1 is SGHAT and CDR2 FQNNGV. Trimming removed 5 bases from V and 7 bases from J, with 26 bases in between. For the CDR3, the DNA is TGTGCCAGCAGCGCTGACCCTCAGGGATTCCCCACACTCGGGGAGCTGTTTTTT. The encoded protein is CASSADPQGFPTLGELFF.

This clonotype was picked up many times. The chain recombines TRBV7-3 with TRBJ1-1; D remains ambiguous. The V end lost 8 bases, the J end lost 1 base, and 5 bases lay between the germline ends. Germline V lookup: CDR1 SGHTA, CDR2 FQGTGA. The CDR3 is 11 residues long. The CDR3 nucleotides read TGTGCCAGCCTTACGAACACTGAAGCTTTCTTT. It is translated as CASLTNTEAFF.

This clonotype was seen only a few times. The chain carries TRBV11-2 and TRBJ2-2, with TRBD2 matching over 12 bases. Germline-derived CDR1 and CDR2 are SGHAT and FQNNGV. Trimming at V came to 7 bases and at J to 4 bases, leaving 7 bases not matched to a gene. This CDR3 region has 16 residues. The CDR3 DNA reads TGTGCCAGCATTAGACTAGCGGGAGAGGTCACCGGGGAGCTGTTTTTT. Translating it yields CASIRLAGEVTGELFF.

In this sample, this clonotype turned up many times. The gene calls are TRBV7-2 and TRBJ1-3, with 8 bases lining up with TRBD1. J lost 3 bases, V lost 4 bases, and 2 bases had no gene match. Germline lookup yields CDR1 SGHTA and CDR2 FQGNSA. CDR3 size: 14 residues. The CDR3 protein is CASSSGQVGNTIYF. Written as DNA, the CDR3 is TGTGCCAGCAGCTCGGGACAGGTTGGAAACACCATATATTTT. Using reference TRBV7-2 and TRBJ1-3 for the parts outside the CDR3, the full variable domain is GAGVSQSPSNKVTEKGKDVELRCDPISGHTALYWYRQSLGQGLEFLIYFQGNSAPDKSGLPSDRFSAERTGGSVSTLTIQRTQQEDSAVYLCASSSGQVGNTIYFGEGSWLTVV.

The V call is TRBV28, the J call TRBJ2-5, with 7 positions matching TRBD1. The length of the CDR3 is 12 residues. The ends lost 8 bases at V and 5 bases at J; junction bases unmatched: 5. Per the germline V gene, CDR1 is MDHEN and CDR2 is SYDVKM. The CDR3 DNA follows: TGTGCCAGCCAAAGGGGGCTGGAGACCCAGTACTTC. Protein sequence: CASQRGLETQYF.

Many counts were recorded for this clonotype. A much larger clone lies one base from this, so it may be a read error. The CDR3 ends on some other residue instead of the conserved phenylalanine or tryptophan, so this is likely a read error. The chain links TRBV6-2 or TRBV6-3 to TRBJ2-7; 11 bases fit TRBD2. CDR3 length: 14 amino acids. The V segment lost 4 bases and the J segment 5 bases; nucleotides outside the gene matches: 4. Germline V gene data show CDR1 as MNHEY and CDR2 as SVGEGT. CDR3 bases: TGTGCCAGCAGTTCGACTAGCGGGACCCACGAGCAGTACTCC. As protein: CASSSTSGTHEQYS.

The chain combines TRBV28 with TRBJ1-1; 7 bases are shared with TRBD1. V dropped 5 bases and J dropped 0; count of bases not matched to a gene: 6. Looked up from germline, CDR1 is MDHEN and CDR2 is SYDVKM. The CDR3 has 15 amino acids. The CDR3 nucleotides read TGTGCCAGCAGTACGGGACAGCTTATGAACACTGAAGCTTTCTTT. It is translated as CASSTGQLMNTEAFF.

This clonotype showed up many times. The chain recombines TRBV6-1 with TRBJ1-1; possibly TRBD1 for D (5 bases). V was trimmed by 4 bases and J by 8 bases, leaving 17 bases between them. The CDR3 sequence is 14 residues long. Per the germline V gene, CDR1 is MNHNS and CDR2 is SASEGT. Here the CDR3 DNA reads TGTGCCAGCAGTGCCCAATCCGACAGAGGAGAAGCTTTCTTT. It codes for CASSAQSDRGEAFF.

The chain combines TRBV28 with TRBJ1-2; D is undetermined. The CDR3 totals 13 residues. Looked up from germline, CDR1 is MDHEN and CDR2 is SYDVKM. V lost 5 bases, J lost 1 base, and 8 bases lay in between. CDR3 nucleotides: TGTGCCAGCAGTACCCGGCTTAACTATGGCTACACCTTC. It yields the protein CASSTRLNYGYTF.

The chain combines TRBV7-8 with TRBJ2-5; a weak D match, TRBD2 (6 bases). V dropped 1 base and J dropped 1 base, with 19 bases sitting between them. The germline V gene has CDR1 SGHVS and CDR2 FQNEAQ. CDR3 length: 18 amino acids. The CDR3 loop reads CASSLELGRRASQETQYF. CDR3 DNA: TGTGCCAGCAGCTTAGAGTTAGGGAGGAGAGCGTCCCAAGAGACCCAGTACTTC.

This chain connects TRBV18 to TRBJ1-5; D ambiguous. V lost 3 bases to trimming and J lost 4 bases, with 10 bases between them. CDR1 is KGHSH, CDR2 LQKENI, per germline. This CDR3 comprises 14 residues. The CDR3 region has the DNA TGTGCCAGCTCACCTGACAACAGTAATCAGCCCCAGCATTTT. Residues: CASSPDNSNQPQHF.

At least ten counts were recorded for this clonotype. This chain joins TRBV6-1 and TRBJ1-5; tentatively, D is TRBD1 (5 bases). The CDR3 length is 14 residues. The V end lost 1 base, the J end lost 4 bases, and 8 bases lay between the germline ends. Per the germline V gene, CDR1 is MNHNS and CDR2 is SASEGT. This CDR3 reads CASSEGGGNQPQHF. DNA for the CDR3: TGTGCCAGCAGTGAAGGGGGGGGGAATCAGCCCCAGCATTTT.